This T cell receptor (beta chain) was captured by sequencing in a study of identical twins. Turning to this clonotype: Its target is not known.

Findings and limits, study-wide: Models predicted too little out-of-frame TCR alpha sharing in monozygotic twins. Surplus twin overlap in beta out-of-frame sequences was less pronounced. In zero-insertion analyses, partial confounding could arise from invariant MAIT and iNKT cells.

V was clipped by 7 bases and J by 2 bases; unmatched bases: 2. Germline-derived CDR1 and CDR2 are SNHLY and FYNNEI. CDR3 length equals 13 residues. TCRdb recomputed calls from the 5' RACE reads with MiXCR, one row per CDR3 protein. The table records under 1 million distinct CDR3 sequences, about 12% of them present only once. These data also formed part of another study, on yellow fever vaccine responses in identical twins.

The specimen sequenced was PBMCs. V and J are TRBV2 and TRBJ2-1, with 7 bases that match TRBD2. This receptor was identified in a young woman in good health. In DNA form, the CDR3 reads TGTGCCAGCAAAAGCGGGACCTACAATGAGCAGTTCTTC. This encodes CASKSGTYNEQFF. Supplemented by reference TRBV2 and TRBJ2-1, the full variable domain reads EPEVTQTPSHQVTQMGQEVILRCVPISNHLYFYWYRQILGQKVEFLVSFYNNEISEKSEIFDDQFSVERPDGSNFTLKIRSTKLEDSAMYFCASKSGTYNEQFFGPGTRLTVL.